This T cell receptor beta chain is drawn from a study of prognosis after radiotherapy for stage I lung cancer. Across the whole study: Nobody among the patients got concurrent therapy with stereotactic body radiotherapy. Distant metastases after radiotherapy occurred in a handful of patients at a median of around seven months; about 16 showed no significant progression.

In its sample, this clonotype was seen many times. With two-round multiplex PCR, TCR beta CDR3 sequences were amplified from genomic DNA. For every TRBV and TRBJ gene, a specific primer was used in first-round PCR. TCRdb reanalysed the multiplex PCR reads using MiXCR and keeps one entry per CDR3 protein. The sample yields under 15,000 distinct CDR3 sequences, less than 70% seen once. On two occasions, one at each of two time points, six milliliters of peripheral blood were drawn. Unmatched junction bases numbered 4, after V lost 6 bases and J lost 3 bases. Germline CDR1 is MDHEN and CDR2 is SYDVKM. The CDR3 runs 13 residues.

The sample consisted of PBMCs, taken before or after stereotactic body radiation therapy (not recorded which). This receptor was obtained from a donor aged 50 or older with non-small cell lung cancer. The V gene is TRBV28, the J gene TRBJ2-5, with 7 bases matching TRBD1. CDR3 nucleotide sequence: TGTGCCAGCAGCGAGGGACAGAAAGAGACCCAGTACTTC. This gives the protein CASSEGQKETQYF.